This T cell receptor (beta chain) came from a study of CD8 T cells in ankylosing spondylitis (dated by TCRdb to the late 2010s). Study-wide context: The study set out to find disease-linked TCR variants by profiling T cell receptor beta repertoires in ankylosing spondylitis patients and healthy donors. The whole study cohort included about a hundred healthy donors and 25 ankylosing spondylitis patients. Peripheral blood samples were taken, and synovial fluid was additionally collected from ankylosing spondylitis patients. The study at large found these results: Some of the motif variants had been reported before in the synovial fluid and blood of reactive arthritis patients, a finding that suggests common disease-initiation mechanisms. A CD8+ phenotype was shown by the disease-linked clones, which were found at relatively low frequencies in peripheral blood. Significant enrichment of the disease-linked clones was reported in matched synovial fluid samples from ankylosing spondylitis patients. A TCR beta motif made up of fewer than 10 highly homologous amino acid variants appeared to be characteristic of blood from ankylosing spondylitis patients.

CDR1 and CDR2 are read off the germline V gene (reference sequence) as MNHEY and SMNVEV. Spanning cysteine to phenylalanine, the CDR3 consists of 13 amino acids. The CDR3 DNA has 39 bases and is translated from base 1. V and J are truncated by 6 bases and 3 bases respectively, leaving an intervening sequence of 11 bases. Data came from an Illumina HiSeq 2500. Quantitative 5'-RACE with molecular barcodes was the method used to prepare the TCR beta libraries. Processing in the source paper ran as follows. To identify disease-linked TCR variants, a new computational method was used, one built on a probabilistic model of VDJ rearrangement. The public reads were reprocessed in TCRdb via fastp at Q25 and MiXCR, keeping in-frame beta chains. Rows with one shared CDR3 protein collapse into an entry with the most common genes and DNA. The V and J calls come from TCRdb's annotation, not from the publication. This sample holds hundreds of thousands of distinct CDR3 sequences; roughly 32% were observed only once. The top ten clonotypes cover approximately 4.4% of the sample.

With respect to this clonotype: The antigen it binds to is not known. Per-nucleotide qualities are absent, and no much larger clonotype sits a single base away.

The sample comprised blood, either unsorted or a sorted T cell fraction (not recorded which). Rearrangement joined TRBV27 to TRBJ1-1; the D gene lacks a confident call. The receptor was derived from a male donor with ankylosing spondylitis or in good health (not recorded which). The CDR3 protein sequence reads: CASSRRQDTEAFF. The DNA sequence is TGTGCCAGCAGCCGCCGGCAAGACACTGAAGCTTTCTTT.